This note documents a single T cell receptor beta chain sequence. The antigen is unknown. These data are taken from a study of cytomegalovirus exposure and HLA in healthy donors. Study context: A data release that came early held approximately 92 million unique TCRs from HLA-typed donors. Study-wide results and limits: Donors belonging to an Asian-associated ancestry cluster reportedly showed fewer N-insertions in productive TCRs than the approximately 700-donor mean, according to what a later analysis found. Reported performance of the classifier showed diagnosis of cytomegalovirus status with high specificity and sensitivity.

The PCR used 60 Vbeta and 13 Jbeta primers. Generated by immunoSEQ multiplex PCR, the TCRdb table keeps only in-frame clones and is missing some. The sample holds some 130,000 clones, 70% to 80% seen once. The sequence came from a woman aged 45-60 years in good health and CMV-seropositive. The specimen was PBMCs.

CDR3 loop: CSARGTAEAFF. DNA for the CDR3: TGCAGTGCTAGAGGGACAGCCGAAGCTTTCTTT. The rearrangement joins TRBV20-1 to TRBJ1-1; perhaps TRBD1 as D (6 bases). The CDR3 covers 11 residues. V dropped 1 base and J dropped 8 bases, with 8 bases sitting between them. The germline V gene encodes CDR1 DFQATT and CDR2 SNEGSKA (reference sequence).